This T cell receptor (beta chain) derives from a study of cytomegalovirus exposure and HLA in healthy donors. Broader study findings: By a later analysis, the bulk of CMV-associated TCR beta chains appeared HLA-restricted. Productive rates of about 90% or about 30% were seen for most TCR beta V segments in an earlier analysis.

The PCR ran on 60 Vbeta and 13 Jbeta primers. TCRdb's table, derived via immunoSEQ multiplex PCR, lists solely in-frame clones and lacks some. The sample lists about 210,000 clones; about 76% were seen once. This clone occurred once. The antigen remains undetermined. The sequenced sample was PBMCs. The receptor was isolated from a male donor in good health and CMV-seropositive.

CDR3 protein: CASRREPYGYTF. The CDR3 nucleotides read TGTGCCAGTAGAAGAGAACCCTATGGCTACACCTTC. This rearrangement joins TRBV19 to TRBJ1-2; no definite D call. Germline loops: CDR1 LNHDA, CDR2 SQIVND (reference sequence). V shed 6 bases and J shed 4 bases, with 9 bases lying between them. This CDR3 contains 12 residues.